These T cell receptor beta chains were read from a single sample in a study of blood T cell repertoires in COVID-19. Sequencing was performed with immunoSEQ multiplex PCR; in TCRdb, only in-frame clones are kept and a portion is missing. The sample yields about 280,000 clones, roughly 87% seen once. The sequencing sample was made of PBMCs or T cells enriched from blood (not recorded which). The receptors shown here come from a woman in her 40s who had recovered from COVID-19. The CDR3 runs from the conserved cysteine through the conserved F or W. Fields, in order: J gene, clone size, D gene, V gene, CDR3 DNA, CDR3 protein. The D gene is left open where the match is weak. A row's size may be missing; if present it is once, few, many or a size class.

TRBJ2-7 NA NA TRBV10-3 TGTGCCATCAGTGAGGATCCAGGGGCAGCCTACGAGCAGTACTTC CAISEDPGAAYEQYF
TRBJ2-5 NA NA TRBV3-1/TRBV3-2 TGTGCCAGCAGCCTCGACGGGGGAAACTTCCCCGAGACCCAGTACTTC CASSLDGGNFPETQYF
TRBJ1-6 few TRBD1 TRBV30 TGTGCCTGGACTCAGACAGGGACTTCACCCCTCCACTTT CAWTQTGTSPLHF
TRBJ1-2 NA NA TRBV29-1 TGCAGCGGTTTGACAGAAAACTATGGCTACACCTTC CSGLTENYGYTF
TRBJ1-1 once NA TRBV5-1 TGCGCCAGCAGCAACCAGGGCGCCGCTGAAGCTTTCTTT CASSNQGAAEAFF
TRBJ2-7 NA NA TRBV11-2 TGTGCCAGCAGCTTAGGGGGGGGGCCTAGCTCCTACGAGCAGTACTTC CASSLGGGPSSYEQYF
TRBJ2-3 NA TRBD2 TRBV7-2 TGTGCCAGCAGCTTCGGGTCCGGGGGAGGGCAGGCAGATACGCAGTATTTT CASSFGSGGGQADTQYF
TRBJ1-1 NA NA TRBV7-7 TGTGCTAGCAGCCTCACGAGGCGCACTGAAGCTTTCTTT CASSLTRRTEAFF
TRBJ1-1 NA NA TRBV18 TGTGCCAGCTCTAGGGGAGGTGAGGAAGCTTTCTTT CASSRGGEEAFF
TRBJ2-1 NA TRBD2 TRBV15 TGTGCCACCAGCAGAGGAACGGCGGGAGGGGACAATGAGCAGTTCTTC CATSRGTAGGDNEQFF
TRBJ2-7 NA TRBD2 TRBV6-2/TRBV6-3 TGTGCCAGCAGTTCCTTCCCAGAGACTAGCGGCCCTACGGAGCAGTACTTC CASSSFPETSGPTEQYF
TRBJ2-7 NA TRBD2 TRBV5-4 TGTGCCAGCAGCCCACGGCGGGGGGTCTCCTACGAGCAGTACTTC CASSPRRGVSYEQYF
TRBJ2-1 NA TRBD1 TRBV3-1/TRBV3-2 TGTGCCAGCAGCGTCCGGGACAGGGGGGACGATGAGCAGTTCTTC CASSVRDRGDDEQFF
TRBJ1-1 NA NA TRBV19 TGTGCCAGTAAATCGGGAGGGAACACTGAAGCTTTCTTT CASKSGGNTEAFF
TRBJ2-4 NA NA TRBV7-2 TGTGCCAGCAGCACCCCCAGGGAAGCCAAAAACATTCAGTACTTC CASSTPREAKNIQYF
TRBJ1-1 many NA TRBV2 TGTGCCAGCAGTTTTTATACCGGGAAAGCTTTCTTT CASSFYTGKAFF
TRBJ2-5 NA NA TRBV4-3 TGCGCCAGCAGCCAAGATTTGCGGAGGGAGACCCAGTACTTC CASSQDLRRETQYF
TRBJ2-3 NA NA TRBV27 TGTGCCAGCAGTTTATCCTCGGCAGATACGCAGTATTTT CASSLSSADTQYF
TRBJ2-5 NA NA TRBV2 TGTGCCAGCAGTGAGGGGGACTTGGAAGAGACCCAGTACTTC CASSEGDLEETQYF
TRBJ1-1 NA NA TRBV30 TGTGCCTGGAGTGTCCCGGCTTTCTTT CAWSVPAFF
TRBJ2-1 NA TRBD2 TRBV6-5 TGTGCCAGCAGTCCCCCTGGGCGGGGGGGCGGTGAGCAGTTCTTC CASSPPGRGGGEQFF
TRBJ2-5 NA TRBD1 TRBV19 TGTGCCAGTACCGATACAGGGGGAGGAAAAGAGACCCAGTACTTC CASTDTGGGKETQYF
TRBJ1-2 NA NA TRBV5-1 TGCGCCAGCAGCTTGGGGGGGCCGGACTATGGCTACACCTTC CASSLGGPDYGYTF